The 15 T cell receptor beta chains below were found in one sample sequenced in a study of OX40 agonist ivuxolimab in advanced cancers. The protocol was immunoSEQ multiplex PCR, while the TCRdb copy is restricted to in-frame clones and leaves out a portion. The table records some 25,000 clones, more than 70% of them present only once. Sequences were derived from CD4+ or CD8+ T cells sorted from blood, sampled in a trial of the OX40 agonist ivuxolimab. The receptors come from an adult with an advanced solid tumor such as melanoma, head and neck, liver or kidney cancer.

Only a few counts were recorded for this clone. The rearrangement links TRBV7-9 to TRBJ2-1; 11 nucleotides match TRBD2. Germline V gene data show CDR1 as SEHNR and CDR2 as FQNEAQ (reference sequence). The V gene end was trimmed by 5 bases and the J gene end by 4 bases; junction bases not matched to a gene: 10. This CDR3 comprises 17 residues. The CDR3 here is CASSPQTSGERYNEQFF. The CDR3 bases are TGTGCCAGCAGCCCTCAGACTAGCGGGGAGAGGTACAATGAGCAGTTCTTC.

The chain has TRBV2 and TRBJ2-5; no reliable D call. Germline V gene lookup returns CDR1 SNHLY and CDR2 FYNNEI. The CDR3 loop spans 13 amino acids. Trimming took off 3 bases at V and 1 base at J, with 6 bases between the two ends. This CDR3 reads CASSDRLQETQYF. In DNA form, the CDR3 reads TGTGCCAGCAGTGACAGACTCCAAGAGACCCAGTACTTC.

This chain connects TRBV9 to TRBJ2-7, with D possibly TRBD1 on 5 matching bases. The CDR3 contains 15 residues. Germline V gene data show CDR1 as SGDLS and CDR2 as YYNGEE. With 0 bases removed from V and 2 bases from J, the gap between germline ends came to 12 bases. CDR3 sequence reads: CASSVGRANPYEQYF. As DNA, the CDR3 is TGTGCCAGCAGCGTAGGCAGGGCCAATCCCTACGAGCAGTACTTC.

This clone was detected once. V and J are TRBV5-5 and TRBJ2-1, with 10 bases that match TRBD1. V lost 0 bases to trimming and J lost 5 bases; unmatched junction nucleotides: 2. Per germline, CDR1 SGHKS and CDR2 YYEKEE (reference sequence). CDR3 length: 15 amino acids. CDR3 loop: CASSLGDRGDNEQFF. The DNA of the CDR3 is TGTGCCAGCAGCTTGGGGGACAGGGGTGACAATGAGCAGTTCTTC. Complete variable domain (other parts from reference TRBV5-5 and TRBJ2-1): DAGVTQSPTHLIKTRGQQVTLRCSPISGHKSVSWYQQVLGQGPQFIFQYYEKEERGRGNFPDRFSARQFPNYSSELNVNALLLGDSALYLCASSLGDRGDNEQFFGPGTRLTVL.

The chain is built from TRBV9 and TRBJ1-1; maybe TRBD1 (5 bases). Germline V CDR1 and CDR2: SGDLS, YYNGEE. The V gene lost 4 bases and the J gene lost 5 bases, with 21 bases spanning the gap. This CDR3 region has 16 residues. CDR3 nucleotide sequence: TGTGCCAGCAGCCTCCCTCCCCGGGGGAAGGATACTGAAGCTTTCTTT. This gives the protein CASSLPPRGKDTEAFF.

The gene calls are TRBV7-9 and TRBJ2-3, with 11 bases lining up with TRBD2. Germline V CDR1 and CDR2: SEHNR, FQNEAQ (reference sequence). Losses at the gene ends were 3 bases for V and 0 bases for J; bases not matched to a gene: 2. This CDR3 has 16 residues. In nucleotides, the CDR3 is TGTGCCAGCAGCTTTCTAGCGGGAGGTAGCACAGATACGCAGTATTTT. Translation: CASSFLAGGSTDTQYF.

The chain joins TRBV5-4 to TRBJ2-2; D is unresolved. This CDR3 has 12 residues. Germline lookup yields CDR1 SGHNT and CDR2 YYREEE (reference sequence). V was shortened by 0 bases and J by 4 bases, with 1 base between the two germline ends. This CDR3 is CASSLATGELFF. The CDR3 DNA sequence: TGTGCCAGCAGCTTGGCCACCGGGGAGCTGTTTTTT. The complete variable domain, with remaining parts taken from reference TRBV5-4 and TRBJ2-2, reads ETGVTQSPTHLIKTRGQQVTLRCSSQSGHNTVSWYQQALGQGPQFIFQYYREEENGRGNFPPRFSGLQFPNYSSELNVNALELDDSALYLCASSLATGELFFGEGSRLTVL.

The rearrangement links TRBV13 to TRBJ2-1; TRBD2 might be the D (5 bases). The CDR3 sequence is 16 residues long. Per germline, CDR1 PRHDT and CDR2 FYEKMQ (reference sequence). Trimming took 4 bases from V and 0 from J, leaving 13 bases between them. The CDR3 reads CASSSLAGSSYNEQFF. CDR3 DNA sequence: TGTGCCAGCAGCTCTCTGGCGGGTAGCTCCTACAATGAGCAGTTCTTC.

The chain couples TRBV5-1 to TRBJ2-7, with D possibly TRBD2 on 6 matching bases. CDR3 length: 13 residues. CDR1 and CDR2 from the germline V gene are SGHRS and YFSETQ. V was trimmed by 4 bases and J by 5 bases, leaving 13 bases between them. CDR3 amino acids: CASSGGTRDEQYF. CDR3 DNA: TGCGCCAGCAGCGGCGGGACTCGGGACGAGCAGTACTTC.

The CDR3 DNA follows: TGCGCCAGCAGCTTGGAGTTAGCTTCCTACGAGCAGTACTTC. As protein: CASSLELASYEQYF. The chain employs TRBV5-1 and TRBJ2-7; D gene ambiguous. CDR1 and CDR2 from the germline V gene are SGHRS and YFSETQ. The germline V and J ends were trimmed by 0 bases and 1 base, with 8 bases remaining between them. The CDR3 consists of 14 residues.

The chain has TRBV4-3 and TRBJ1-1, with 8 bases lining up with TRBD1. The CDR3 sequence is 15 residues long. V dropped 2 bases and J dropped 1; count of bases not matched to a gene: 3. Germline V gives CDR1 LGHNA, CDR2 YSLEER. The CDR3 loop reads CASSQRTGRNTEAFF. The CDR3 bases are TGCGCCAGCAGCCAAAGGACAGGGCGGAACACTGAAGCTTTCTTT.

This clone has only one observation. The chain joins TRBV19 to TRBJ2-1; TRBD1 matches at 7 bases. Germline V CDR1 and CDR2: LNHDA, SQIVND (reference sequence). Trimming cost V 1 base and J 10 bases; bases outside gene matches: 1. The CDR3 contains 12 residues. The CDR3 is CASSIGTGEQFF. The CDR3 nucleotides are TGTGCCAGTAGTATAGGGACAGGCGAGCAGTTCTTC.

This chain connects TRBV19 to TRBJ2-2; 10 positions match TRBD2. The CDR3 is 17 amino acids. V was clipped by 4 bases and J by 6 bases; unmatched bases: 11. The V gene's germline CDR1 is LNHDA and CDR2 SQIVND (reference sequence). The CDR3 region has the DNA TGTGCCAGTAGTAGGGAACTAGCGGGGATTCTGGCCGGGGAGCTGTTTTTT. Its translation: CASSRELAGILAGELFF.

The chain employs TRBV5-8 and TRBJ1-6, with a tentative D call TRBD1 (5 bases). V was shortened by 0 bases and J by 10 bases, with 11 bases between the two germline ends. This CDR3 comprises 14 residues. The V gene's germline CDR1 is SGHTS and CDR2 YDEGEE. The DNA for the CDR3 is TGTGCCAGCAGCTTGGCTGGGTGGGGGTCACCCCTCCACTTT. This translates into CASSLAGWGSPLHF.

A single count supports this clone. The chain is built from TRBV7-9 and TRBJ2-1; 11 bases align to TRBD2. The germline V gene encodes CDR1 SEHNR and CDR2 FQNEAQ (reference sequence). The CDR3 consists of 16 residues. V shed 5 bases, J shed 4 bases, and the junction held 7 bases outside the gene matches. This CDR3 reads CASSRLGLAEYNEQFF. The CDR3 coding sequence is TGTGCCAGCAGCAGGCTGGGACTAGCGGAGTACAATGAGCAGTTCTTC.